These 18 T cell receptor beta chains were all obtained from the same sample, sequenced in a study of blood T cell repertoires in COVID-19. Profiling relied on immunoSEQ multiplex PCR, and the TCRdb table lists in-frame clones only, not all of them. The sample lists roughly 32,000 clones; approximately 90% were seen once. Specimen: peripheral blood. These TCRs come from a man aged 55 to 70 with acute or convalescent COVID-19.

This clone was found once. The chain has TRBV3-1 (or the pseudogene TRBV3-2) and TRBJ2-5; perhaps TRBD1 as D (6 bases). This CDR3 spans 12 amino acids. V was clipped by 5 bases and J by 5 bases, with 9 bases between them. The germline V gene encodes CDR1 LGHDT and CDR2 YNNKEL (reference sequence). The CDR3 nucleotides read TGTGCCAGCAGCACAGGGTGGGAGACCCAGTACTTC. It is translated as CASSTGWETQYF.

The gene calls are TRBV10-3 and TRBJ2-1; possible D gene TRBD2, 6 bases. The CDR3 spans 12 residues. Germline assignment: CDR1 ENHRY and CDR2 SYGVKD. V lost 6 bases and J lost 10, with 13 bases in between. In nucleotides, the CDR3 is TGTGCCATCAGCAAGACTAGTAACGAGCAGTTCTTC. This encodes CAISKTSNEQFF.

V and J are TRBV2 and TRBJ1-1, with TRBD1 matching over 8 bases. The CDR3 is 18 residues long. Germline V CDR1 and CDR2: SNHLY, FYNNEI. Trimming took 0 bases from V and 1 from J; bases not matched to a gene: 10. CDR3 sequence (DNA): TGTGCCAGCAGTGAAGCGACCCCCAGGGGGCCGGAGAACACTGAAGCTTTCTTT. Translating it yields CASSEATPRGPENTEAFF.

The chain has TRBV12-5 and TRBJ1-2; no firm D call. CDR3 length: 13 residues. Trimming shortened V by 3 bases and J by 5 bases, and 10 bases separated the two germline ends. Germline V gene data show CDR1 as LGHNT and CDR2 as FRNRAP. The CDR3 bases are TGTGCTAGTGGTTTCGGGTTTAGGTATGGCTACACCTTC. Residues: CASGFGFRYGYTF.

CDR3 sequence reads: CASSQDLSTSKYF. In DNA form, the CDR3 reads TGTGCCAGCAGCCAAGATTTATCAACTAGCAAATACTTC. The chain is built from TRBV3-1 (or the pseudogene TRBV3-2) and TRBJ2-5; a weak D match, TRBD2 (6 bases). The CDR3 is made up of 13 amino acids. The V gene lost 0 bases and the J gene lost 14 bases, with 16 bases spanning the gap. Germline CDR1 is LGHDT and CDR2 is YNNKEL (reference sequence).

The rearrangement links TRBV5-8 to TRBJ1-4; 10 bases match TRBD1. Germline CDR1 is SGHTS and CDR2 is YDEGEE. Trimming removed 5 bases from V and 0 bases from J; junction bases left unmatched: 7. This CDR3 has 17 residues. The chain's CDR3 is CASSPWTGGSTNEKLFF. In DNA form, the CDR3 reads TGTGCCAGCAGTCCCTGGACAGGGGGTTCAACTAATGAAAAACTGTTTTTT.

The chain is built from TRBV27 and TRBJ1-6, with D possibly matching TRBD1 (5 bases). The CDR3 has 13 residues. Germline CDR1 reads MNHEY; CDR2 reads SMNVEV (reference sequence). Trimming took 6 bases from V and 7 from J, leaving 10 bases between them. The CDR3 is CASSDRSNSPLHF. CDR3 nucleotide sequence: TGTGCCAGCAGCGACAGATCGAATTCACCCCTCCACTTT.

The chain combines TRBV6-5 with TRBJ2-1; TRBD2 matches 11 bases. The trim removed 4 bases at V and 10 bases at J, leaving 3 bases unmatched. This CDR3 has 13 amino acids. Germline V CDR1 and CDR2: MNHEY, SVGAGI. CDR3 coding DNA: TGTGCCAGCAGTTCTAGCGGGAGGAACGAGCAGTTCTTC. Protein product: CASSSSGRNEQFF.

The V gene is TRBV2, the J gene TRBJ2-7; TRBD2 matches 7 bases. This CDR3 is built from 14 residues. The trim removed 6 bases at V and 4 bases at J, leaving 9 bases unmatched. The V gene's germline CDR1 is SNHLY and CDR2 FYNNEI. The CDR3 sequence: CASRETGGLYEQYF. For the CDR3, the DNA is TGTGCCAGCAGGGAGACGGGAGGACTATACGAGCAGTACTTC.

The chain joins TRBV27 to TRBJ2-5; TRBD2 might be the D (7 bases). This CDR3 is 14 amino acids long. Trimming took 2 bases from V and 4 from J, leaving 11 bases between them. Germline assignment: CDR1 MNHEY and CDR2 SMNVEV (reference sequence). CDR3 region: CASSLGGAGETQYF. The DNA of the CDR3 is TGTGCCAGCAGTTTAGGGGGGGCAGGAGAGACCCAGTACTTC.

The gene calls are TRBV11-3 and TRBJ2-7; D is uncertain. Trimming left V 4 bases short and J 0 bases short, with 4 bases between. CDR1 SGHNT and CDR2 YENEEA come from the germline V gene. There are 12 residues in the CDR3. The CDR3 loop is CASSSFSYEQYF. The CDR3 nucleotides read TGTGCCAGCAGCTCCTTCTCCTACGAGCAGTACTTC.

This chain uses TRBV28 with TRBJ1-1; 9 nucleotides agree with TRBD1. Trimming removed 7 bases from V and 0 bases from J; junction bases left unmatched: 9. The germline CDR1 and CDR2 sequences are MDHEN and SYDVKM. CDR3 length: 16 residues. The CDR3 protein is CASNPPRQGVNTEAFF. The DNA for the CDR3 is TGTGCCAGCAACCCCCCGAGACAGGGGGTGAACACTGAAGCTTTCTTT.

This chain joins TRBV29-1 and TRBJ2-1; the match to TRBD1 covers 8 bases. This CDR3 has 13 amino acids. The V gene's germline CDR1 is SQVTM and CDR2 ANQGSEA. The V segment lost 3 bases and the J segment 8 bases; nucleotides outside the gene matches: 6. The DNA for the CDR3 is TGCAGCGTTGATAGGACAGGGATCGATGAGCAGTTCTTC. Translated, it gives CSVDRTGIDEQFF.

V is TRBV4-2 and J is TRBJ1-1; D ambiguous. This CDR3 is 14 amino acids long. In germline, CDR1 is LGHNA, CDR2 YNFKEQ. The V gene lost 3 bases and the J gene lost 4 bases, with 12 bases spanning the gap. CDR3 in amino acids: CASSQREMVTEAFF. In nucleotides, the CDR3 is TGTGCCAGCAGCCAGAGGGAGATGGTCACTGAAGCTTTCTTT.

Here the CDR3 DNA reads TGCGCCAGCAGCTTACCGACTAGCGGGAGTGCAGATACGCAGTATTTT. Encoded protein: CASSLPTSGSADTQYF. This chain connects TRBV5-1 to TRBJ2-3; 12 bases match TRBD2. Germline assignment: CDR1 SGHRS and CDR2 YFSETQ. The length of the CDR3 is 16 residues. V dropped 2 bases and J dropped 4; count of bases not matched to a gene: 5. Full variable domain (outside the CDR3, taken from reference TRBV5-1 and TRBJ2-3): KAGVTQTPRYLIKTRGQQVTLSCSPISGHRSVSWYQQTPGQGLQFLFEYFSETQRNKGNFPGRFSGRQFSNSRSEMNVSTLELGDSALYLCASSLPTSGSADTQYFGPGTRLTVL.

The rearrangement uses TRBV6-2 or TRBV6-3 and TRBJ2-1; D not resolved. Trimming took off 6 bases at V and 8 bases at J, with 11 bases between the two ends. The CDR3 covers 12 residues. Germline-derived CDR1 and CDR2 are MNHEY and SVGEGT. DNA of the CDR3: TGTGCCAGCAGCCCCAGGCGCGATGAGCAGTTCTTC. Translation: CASSPRRDEQFF.

V and J are TRBV13 and TRBJ2-3; TRBD1 is a possible D gene (6 bases). V was pared by 4 bases and J by 5 bases, with 19 bases between. This CDR3 is 16 amino acids long. The germline gives CDR1 PRHDT, CDR2 FYEKMQ (reference sequence). CDR3 region: CASSSRDTARGDTQYF. DNA of the CDR3: TGTGCCAGCAGCTCCCGGGACACCGCCCGTGGAGATACGCAGTATTTT.

This chain links TRBV19 with TRBJ2-5; 8 bases match TRBD2. The germline V gene encodes CDR1 LNHDA and CDR2 SQIVND (reference sequence). The CDR3 has 13 residues. The junction had 8 bases not matched to a gene; V was cut back by 7 bases and J by 7 bases. The DNA for the CDR3 is TGTGCCAGTACGGAGGTAGCGGGATTGACCCAGTACTTC. Its protein product is CASTEVAGLTQYF.